Relative to its sample, the clone carrying this T cell receptor beta chain is medium-sized (0.01 to 0.1%). Its target is not known. Germline CDR1 and CDR2: SGHVS and FNYEAQ. With 4 bases removed from V and 4 bases from J, the gap between germline ends came to 16 bases. This CDR3 comprises 15 residues. The data originate from a study of cytotoxic CD8 clonotypes in ibrutinib-treated CLL. Study outcomes and limitations: Pretreatment clonality was elevated relative to age-matched healthy donors and paralleled circulating CD8+ T-cell counts. Public clonotypes, rarely seen, contracted or held steady on treatment. The study sampled sustained-remission and progressing patients at different times.

Assay: immunoSEQ multiplex PCR; the TCRdb copy retains only in-frame clones and omits some. The sample has approximately 70,000 clones, over 75% seen once; the top ten hold roughly 7.1%. The TCR was taken from a human donor with chronic lymphocytic leukemia. The rearrangement links TRBV7-6 to TRBJ1-2, with a possible D match to TRBD1 (5 bases). This material consisted of PBMCs, taken at disease progression, from a patient treated with ibrutinib. The CDR3: CASSSDGGAFYGYTF. For the CDR3, the DNA is TGTGCCAGCAGCTCCGATGGAGGGGCGTTCTATGGCTACACCTTC.